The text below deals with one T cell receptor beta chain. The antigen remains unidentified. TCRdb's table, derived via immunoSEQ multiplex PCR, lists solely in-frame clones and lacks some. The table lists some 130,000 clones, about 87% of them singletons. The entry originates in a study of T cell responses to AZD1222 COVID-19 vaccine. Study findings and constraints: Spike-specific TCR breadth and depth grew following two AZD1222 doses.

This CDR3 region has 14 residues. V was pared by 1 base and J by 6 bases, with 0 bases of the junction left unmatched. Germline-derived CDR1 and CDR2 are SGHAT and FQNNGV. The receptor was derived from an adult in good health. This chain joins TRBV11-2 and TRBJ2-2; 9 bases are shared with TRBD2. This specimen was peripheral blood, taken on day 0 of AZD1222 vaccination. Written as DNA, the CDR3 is TGTGCCAGCAGCTTAGTAGCGGGGGCCGGGGAGCTGTTTTTT. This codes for CASSLVAGAGELFF.